The clone carrying this T cell receptor beta chain was counted a single time. This record belongs to a study of blood T cell repertoires in COVID-19. Study-level information: T cells, B-cell-depleted T cells, or PBMCs supplied cDNA or gDNA.

Per germline, CDR1 LGHDT and CDR2 YNNKEL (reference sequence). V was trimmed by 4 bases and J by 4 bases, leaving 21 bases between them. The CDR3 runs 17 residues. Sequenced by immunoSEQ multiplex PCR; TCRdb stores in-frame clones only, minus some. In the table there are some 150,000 clones, around 87% of which are singletons. The specimen sequenced was peripheral blood. The J gene is TRBJ2-3, the V gene TRBV3-1 (or the pseudogene TRBV3-2); weak D call: TRBD2 (6 bases). This TCR came from a middle-aged woman with acute or convalescent COVID-19. The chain's CDR3 is CASSPLLSPRGADTQYF. The CDR3 DNA reads TGTGCCAGCAGCCCCCTTTTAAGTCCCCGCGGGGCAGATACGCAGTATTTT.